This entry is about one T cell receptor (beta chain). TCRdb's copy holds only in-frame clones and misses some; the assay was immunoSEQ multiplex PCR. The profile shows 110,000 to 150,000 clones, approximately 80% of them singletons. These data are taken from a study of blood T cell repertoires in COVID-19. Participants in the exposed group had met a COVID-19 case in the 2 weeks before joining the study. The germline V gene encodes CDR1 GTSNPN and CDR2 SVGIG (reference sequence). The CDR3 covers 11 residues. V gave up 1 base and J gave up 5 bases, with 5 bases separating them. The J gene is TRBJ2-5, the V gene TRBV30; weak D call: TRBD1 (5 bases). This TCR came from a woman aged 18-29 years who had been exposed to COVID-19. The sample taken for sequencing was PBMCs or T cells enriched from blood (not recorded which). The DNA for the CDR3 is TGTGCCTGGAGTGAGGGGGAGACCCAGTACTTC. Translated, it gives CAWSEGETQYF.